A single sample is the source of the 30 T cell receptor beta chains below, sequenced in a study of long-term antiretroviral therapy in people with HIV. This was the immunoSEQ v3.0 assay at survey level. Method: immunoSEQ multiplex PCR; TCRdb's copy keeps in-frame clones and lacks some. Among around 37,000 clones listed, 85% were seen once. Specimen: unsorted PBMCs, collected approximately 3.3 years after starting antiretroviral therapy. The source is a man younger than 35 with HIV.

V and J are TRBV27 and TRBJ1-4, with D possibly matching TRBD1 (5 bases). The CDR3 is made up of 15 amino acids. The V gene's germline CDR1 is MNHEY and CDR2 SMNVEV (reference sequence). Trimming took off 6 bases at V and 3 bases at J, with 14 bases between the two ends. CDR3 amino acids: CASRRDRPANEKLFF. In DNA form, the CDR3 reads TGTGCCAGCAGACGGGACCGCCCCGCTAATGAAAAACTGTTTTTT.

This clone was found once. The chain employs TRBV7-2 and TRBJ1-5; D call uncertain. CDR1 SGHTA and CDR2 FQGNSA come from the germline V gene. V was shortened by 5 bases and J by 1 base, with 6 bases between the two germline ends. This CDR3 is 13 amino acids long. CDR3 nucleotides: TGTGCCAGCAGCAGACAAAGCAATCAGCCCCAGCATTTT. It is translated as CASSRQSNQPQHF.

This chain links TRBV7-6 with TRBJ1-4; D possibly corresponds to TRBD1 (6 bases). Trimming took off 4 bases at V and 8 bases at J, with 17 bases between the two ends. This CDR3 contains 15 residues. From germline, CDR1 is SGHVS and CDR2 FNYEAQ. The CDR3 DNA reads TGTGCCAGCAGCTGTACAGGGAGGAGACGGGAAAAACTGTTTTTT. Protein product: CASSCTGRRREKLFF.

The V call is TRBV27, the J call TRBJ2-7; D is perhaps TRBD1 (6 bases). Germline V CDR1 and CDR2: MNHEY, SMNVEV (reference sequence). Deletions cut 2 bases from V and 0 bases from J, with 8 bases between. The CDR3 extends over 14 amino acids. In nucleotides, the CDR3 is TGTGCCAGCAGTTTACGAGGGGGCTCCTACGAGCAGTACTTC. It codes for CASSLRGGSYEQYF.

The chain employs TRBV6-6 and TRBJ2-7, with a weak D call TRBD2 (6 bases). The CDR3 length is 15 residues. Deletions cut 7 bases from V and 2 bases from J, with 18 bases between. Looked up from germline, CDR1 is MNHNY and CDR2 is SVGAGI (reference sequence). CDR3 protein: CASTPDGRGPYEQYF. The CDR3 region has the DNA TGTGCCAGCACCCCAGACGGGCGGGGCCCCTACGAGCAGTACTTC.

Regarding this clone: The DNA is omitted, as the CDR3 cannot be located on it reliably, and the CDR3 follows TCRdb's listing. V gene TRBV12-2 combines with J gene TRBJ1-5; the D call TRBD1 from the table was never checked on the DNA. TRBV12-2 is deemed a pseudogene. Termini included, the CDR3 measures 20 amino acids. This CDR3 reads CASRLVGTGTGPYSNQPQHF.

This clone was observed once. The chain links TRBV28 to TRBJ1-2; D is ambiguous. The CDR3 contains 10 residues. From germline, CDR1 is MDHEN and CDR2 SYDVKM. With 6 bases removed from V and 8 bases from J, the gap between germline ends came to 7 bases. The CDR3 coding sequence is TGTGCCAGCAGAGGTACAGGCTACACCTTC. It codes for CASRGTGYTF.

The chain recombines TRBV28 with TRBJ2-3; 11 positions agree with TRBD2. The J segment lost 2 bases and the V segment lost 3 bases, leaving 7 bases of the junction unmatched. CDR3 length: 17 amino acids. The germline gives CDR1 MDHEN, CDR2 SYDVKM. The CDR3 here is CASSFWVSGRDTDTQYF. The CDR3 DNA is TGTGCCAGCAGTTTCTGGGTTAGCGGGAGGGACACAGATACGCAGTATTTT.

The chain links TRBV7-9 to TRBJ1-5, with D unclear. Trimming took 0 bases from V and 4 from J, leaving 1 base between them. Germline assignment: CDR1 SEHNR and CDR2 FQNEAQ (reference sequence). The CDR3 totals 12 residues. The CDR3 DNA reads TGTGCCAGCAGCTTAGCAAATCAGCCCCAGCATTTT. The encoded protein is CASSLANQPQHF.

The rearrangement joins TRBV11-3 to TRBJ2-4, with 7 bases matching TRBD1. Germline V gives CDR1 SGHNT, CDR2 YENEEA. The CDR3 runs 17 residues. The ends lost 1 base at V and 7 bases at J; junction bases unmatched: 13. CDR3 protein: CASSLGRGTALNNIQYF. The DNA for the CDR3 is TGTGCCAGCAGCTTAGGAAGGGGGACAGCCCTCAACAACATTCAGTACTTC.

This rearrangement joins TRBV28 to TRBJ2-1; 7 bases fit TRBD1. The CDR3 is 16 amino acids. The V and J ends lost 7 bases and 4 bases, in that order; junction bases with no gene match: 13. Germline lookup yields CDR1 MDHEN and CDR2 SYDVKM. CDR3 in amino acids: CASMTNRGPPYNEQFF. CDR3 bases: TGTGCCAGCATGACGAACAGGGGACCACCTTACAATGAGCAGTTCTTC.

The rearrangement uses TRBV4-1 and TRBJ1-1, with D possibly matching TRBD1 (6 bases). This CDR3 is 14 amino acids long. The germline CDR1 and CDR2 sequences are MGHRA and YSYEKL. V was shortened by 0 bases and J by 11 bases, with 16 bases between the two germline ends. CDR3 in amino acids: CASSQELSGRGAFF. The DNA for the CDR3 is TGCGCCAGCAGCCAAGAGTTGTCAGGAAGGGGGGCTTTCTTT.

The chain combines TRBV7-8 with TRBJ1-5; TRBD1 aligns across 8 bases. CDR1 SGHVS and CDR2 FQNEAQ come from the germline V gene. This CDR3 spans 14 amino acids. V lost 8 bases and J lost 2; bases outside the gene matches: 5. This chain's CDR3 is CASLADRGNQPQHF. The CDR3 DNA reads as TGTGCCAGCCTTGCGGACAGGGGCAATCAGCCCCAGCATTTT.

V is TRBV19 and J is TRBJ2-7, with a weak D call TRBD2 (5 bases). Germline CDR1 is LNHDA and CDR2 is SQIVND (reference sequence). The CDR3 covers 16 residues. V lost 4 bases and J lost 1, with 17 bases in between. CDR3: CASSTPGPGTSYEQYF. For the CDR3, the DNA is TGTGCCAGTAGTACCCCCGGACCGGGAACATCCTACGAGCAGTACTTC.

V and J are TRBV7-2 and TRBJ2-5; D perhaps matches TRBD2 (5 bases). Trimming left V 5 bases short and J 0 bases short, with 16 bases between. CDR1 and CDR2 (germline): SGHTA, FQGNSA. CDR3 length: 16 amino acids. CDR3 coding DNA: TGTGCCAGCAGCCCTATCAGGACTGATTACCAAGAGACCCAGTACTTC. Protein: CASSPIRTDYQETQYF.

This clone is a singleton in its sample. V and J are TRBV5-4 and TRBJ2-5, with 7 bases fitting TRBD1. Unmatched junction bases numbered 7, after V lost 3 bases and J lost 2 bases. The CDR3 length is 15 residues. CDR1 and CDR2 (germline): SGHNT, YYREEE (reference sequence). CDR3 loop: CASSYSRTGQETQYF. The CDR3 nucleotides are TGTGCCAGCAGCTACTCCCGGACAGGACAAGAGACCCAGTACTTC.

This clone was picked up a small number of times. V and J are TRBV6-1 and TRBJ1-2, with 8 bases fitting TRBD1. Trimming at V came to 2 bases and at J to 4 bases, leaving 6 bases not matched to a gene. CDR3 size: 15 residues. Per germline, CDR1 MNHNS and CDR2 SASEGT. CDR3 sequence: CASSEQGAGTYGYTF. The CDR3 nucleotides read TGTGCCAGCAGTGAACAGGGGGCAGGCACCTATGGCTACACCTTC.

This clone was picked up one time. The chain couples TRBV5-1 to TRBJ2-1; 13 positions match TRBD2. The junction had 5 bases not matched to a gene; V was cut back by 2 bases and J by 3 bases. The CDR3 runs 17 residues. Germline V gives CDR1 SGHRS, CDR2 YFSETQ. As DNA, the CDR3 is TGCGCCAGCAGCTTAGATGGGACTAGCGGGATCTACAATGAGCAGTTCTTC. This encodes CASSLDGTSGIYNEQFF. Looking up the rest from reference TRBV5-1 and TRBJ2-1 gives the full variable domain: KAGVTQTPRYLIKTRGQQVTLSCSPISGHRSVSWYQQTPGQGLQFLFEYFSETQRNKGNFPGRFSGRQFSNSRSEMNVSTLELGDSALYLCASSLDGTSGIYNEQFFGPGTRLTVL.

The chain combines TRBV12-5 with TRBJ1-1, with a possible D match to TRBD1 (5 bases). V shed 6 bases and J shed 0 bases, with 14 bases lying between them. CDR1 and CDR2 (germline): LGHNT, FRNRAP. The CDR3 consists of 15 residues. The CDR3 coding sequence is TGTGCTAGTGGGATATCGGGGGAAGTGAACACTGAAGCTTTCTTT. Translating gives CASGISGEVNTEAFF.

This chain joins TRBV15 and TRBJ1-5; TRBD1 agrees at 9 bases. Germline CDR1 LNHNV, CDR2 YYDKDF (reference sequence). This CDR3 has 16 amino acids. After removal of 5 bases from V and 7 bases from J, the junction contained 12 bases not matched to a gene. CDR3 nucleotides: TGTGCCACCAGCGCTTATCAGGGGACAGGGAACCAGCCCCAGCATTTT. Translation gives CATSAYQGTGNQPQHF.

This clone was counted a few times. The chain recombines TRBV7-9 with TRBJ1-6; perhaps TRBD1 as D (5 bases). The CDR3 is 17 residues long. Germline CDR1 and CDR2: SEHNR and FQNEAQ (reference sequence). The V end was cut by 1 base, the J end by 8 bases, with 18 bases between. CDR3 nucleotide sequence: TGTGCCAGCAGCTTAGGATGGGACCGAGATTCGGATTCACCCCTCCACTTT. Protein product: CASSLGWDRDSDSPLHF.

V usage is TRBV6-5 and J usage is TRBJ2-2, with D perhaps being TRBD1 or TRBD2 (5 bases each). The V and J ends lost 0 bases and 5 bases respectively, with 10 bases between them. The CDR3 loop spans 15 amino acids. Germline V lookup: CDR1 MNHEY, CDR2 SVGAGI. The CDR3 DNA is TGTGCCAGCAGTTACTCGGCCGAGGGGACCGGGGAGCTGTTTTTT. Residues: CASSYSAEGTGELFF.

This clone has just one count. The chain links TRBV28 to TRBJ1-2, with D perhaps TRBD1 (5 bases). The CDR3 is 15 amino acids. Germline CDR1 reads MDHEN; CDR2 reads SYDVKM. The V gene lost 3 bases and the J gene lost 4 bases, with 15 bases spanning the gap. This CDR3 is CASSLEVDTSYGYTF. The CDR3, as DNA: TGTGCCAGCAGTTTGGAGGTGGACACGAGCTATGGCTACACCTTC.

CDR3 protein: CASSPSTGRDIQYF. Here the CDR3 DNA reads TGTGCCAGCAGTCCCTCGACAGGGCGGGACATTCAGTACTTC. This chain uses TRBV28 with TRBJ2-4, with 7 bases aligning to TRBD1. CDR3 size: 14 residues. V was clipped by 5 bases and J by 8 bases; unmatched bases: 9. Germline V gene lookup returns CDR1 MDHEN and CDR2 SYDVKM. The full variable domain, completed using reference TRBV28 and TRBJ2-4, is DVKVTQSSRYLVKRTGEKVFLECVQDMDHENMFWYRQDPGLGLRLIYFSYDVKMKEKGDIPEGYSVSREKKERFSLILESASTNQTSMYLCASSPSTGRDIQYFGAGTRLSVL.

The chain joins TRBV9 to TRBJ2-1; 8 nucleotides agree with TRBD1. The CDR3 length is 14 residues. CDR1 is SGDLS and CDR2 is YYNGEE in the germline V gene. The V and J ends lost 3 bases and 3 bases, in that order; junction bases with no gene match: 2. The CDR3 here is CASSGQGLYNEQFF. In DNA, the CDR3 is TGTGCCAGCAGCGGACAGGGGCTCTACAATGAGCAGTTCTTC.

The chain uses TRBV9 and TRBJ2-1; 8 positions agree with TRBD1. The germline gives CDR1 SGDLS, CDR2 YYNGEE. J was trimmed by 6 bases and V by 0 bases; bases with no gene match: 5. This CDR3 contains 15 residues. CDR3 residues: CASSVGQGSINEQFF. DNA for the CDR3: TGTGCCAGCAGCGTAGGACAGGGGAGTATCAATGAGCAGTTCTTC.

V is TRBV6-5 and J is TRBJ2-7, with D maybe TRBD1 (5 bases). The CDR3 runs to 13 residues. CDR1 is MNHEY, CDR2 SVGAGI, per germline. V lost 6 bases, J lost 2 bases, and 11 bases lay in between. In nucleotides, the CDR3 is TGTGCCAGCAGCCCTGGACAAACCTACGAGCAGTACTTC. Protein product: CASSPGQTYEQYF.

The rearrangement uses TRBV5-5 and TRBJ1-1, with D tentatively TRBD1 (5 bases). Germline V gene sequence: CDR1 SGHKS, CDR2 YYEKEE (reference sequence). The length of the CDR3 is 17 residues. V was clipped by 7 bases and J by 3 bases, with 25 bases between them. CDR3 in amino acids: CASSLRQRGVRDTEAFF. The CDR3, as DNA: TGTGCCAGCTCATTACGGCAGAGGGGTGTAAGGGACACTGAAGCTTTCTTT.

This clone was counted a single time. The chain is built from TRBV7-9 and TRBJ2-7; perhaps TRBD2 as D (6 bases). Germline CDR1 is SEHNR and CDR2 is FQNEAQ (reference sequence). Trimming pared 5 bases from V and 2 bases from J, leaving 13 bases between. This CDR3 spans 14 amino acids. Written as DNA, the CDR3 is TGTGCCAGCAGCACCCGGGAGAGGACCTACGAGCAGTACTTC. Protein product: CASSTRERTYEQYF.

This clone was counted between two and nine times. The CDR3 region is CASSPQDPRSTEAFF. CDR3 in DNA: TGTGCCAGCAGCCCACAGGACCCCCGGTCGACTGAAGCTTTCTTT. The V and J genes are TRBV7-9 and TRBJ1-1; D perhaps matches TRBD1 (5 bases). From germline, CDR1 is SEHNR and CDR2 FQNEAQ (reference sequence). V was pared by 5 bases and J by 5 bases, with 18 bases between. The CDR3 covers 15 residues.